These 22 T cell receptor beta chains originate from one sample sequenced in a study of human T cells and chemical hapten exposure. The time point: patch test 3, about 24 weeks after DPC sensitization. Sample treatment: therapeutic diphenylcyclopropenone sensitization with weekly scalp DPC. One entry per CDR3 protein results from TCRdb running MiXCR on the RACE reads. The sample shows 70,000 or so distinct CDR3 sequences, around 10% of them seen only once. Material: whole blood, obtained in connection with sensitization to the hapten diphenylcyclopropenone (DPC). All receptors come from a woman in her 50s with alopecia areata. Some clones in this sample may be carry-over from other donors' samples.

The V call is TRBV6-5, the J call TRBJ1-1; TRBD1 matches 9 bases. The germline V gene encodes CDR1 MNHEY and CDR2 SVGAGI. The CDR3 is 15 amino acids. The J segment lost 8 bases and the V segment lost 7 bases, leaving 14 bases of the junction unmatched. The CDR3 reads CASKGTGTGRPEAFF. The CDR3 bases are TGTGCCAGCAAGGGCACCGGGACAGGGAGACCCGAAGCTTTCTTT.

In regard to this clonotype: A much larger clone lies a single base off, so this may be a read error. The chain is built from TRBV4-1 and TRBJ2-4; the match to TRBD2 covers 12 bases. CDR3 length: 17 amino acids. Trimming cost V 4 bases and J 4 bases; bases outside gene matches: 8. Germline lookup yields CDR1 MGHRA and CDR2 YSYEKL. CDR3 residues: CASSRTILAGGKNIQYF. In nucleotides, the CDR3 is TGCGCCAGCAGCCGGACTATTCTAGCGGGGGGGAAAAACATTCAGTACTTC.

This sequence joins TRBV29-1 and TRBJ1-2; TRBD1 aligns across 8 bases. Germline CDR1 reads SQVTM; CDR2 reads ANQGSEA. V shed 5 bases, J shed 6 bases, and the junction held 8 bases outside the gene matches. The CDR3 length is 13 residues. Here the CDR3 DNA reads TGCAGCGTTTCGGAGGACAGGGTAGATGGCTACACCTTC. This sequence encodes CSVSEDRVDGYTF. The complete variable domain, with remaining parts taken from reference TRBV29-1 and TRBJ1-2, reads SAVISQKPSRDICQRGTSLTIQCQVDSQVTMMFWYRQQPGQSLTLIATANQGSEATYESGFVIDKFPISRPNLTFSTLTVSNMSPEDSSIYLCSVSEDRVDGYTFGSGTRLTVV.

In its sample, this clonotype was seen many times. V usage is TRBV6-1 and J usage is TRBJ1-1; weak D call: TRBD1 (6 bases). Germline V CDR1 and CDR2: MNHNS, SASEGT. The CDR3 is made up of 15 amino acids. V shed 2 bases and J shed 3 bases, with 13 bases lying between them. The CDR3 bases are TGTGCCAGCAGTGAAAGGGGGGACTTTTACACTGAAGCTTTCTTT. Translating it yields CASSERGDFYTEAFF.

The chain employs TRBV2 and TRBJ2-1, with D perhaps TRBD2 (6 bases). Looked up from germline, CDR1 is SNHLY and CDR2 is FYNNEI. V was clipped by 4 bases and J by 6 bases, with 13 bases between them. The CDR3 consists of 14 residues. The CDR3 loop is CASSVGTARNEQFF. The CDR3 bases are TGTGCCAGCAGTGTTGGGACTGCGCGCAATGAGCAGTTCTTC. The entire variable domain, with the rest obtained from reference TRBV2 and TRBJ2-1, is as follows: EPEVTQTPSHQVTQMGQEVILRCVPISNHLYFYWYRQILGQKVEFLVSFYNNEISEKSEIFDDQFSVERPDGSNFTLKIRSTKLEDSAMYFCASSVGTARNEQFFGPGTRLTVL.

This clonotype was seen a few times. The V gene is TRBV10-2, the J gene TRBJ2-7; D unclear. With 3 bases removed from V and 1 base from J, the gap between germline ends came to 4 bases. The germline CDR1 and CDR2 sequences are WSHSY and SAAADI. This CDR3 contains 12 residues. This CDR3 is CASSDTSYEQYF. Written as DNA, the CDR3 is TGCGCCAGCAGTGACACGTCCTACGAGCAGTACTTC.

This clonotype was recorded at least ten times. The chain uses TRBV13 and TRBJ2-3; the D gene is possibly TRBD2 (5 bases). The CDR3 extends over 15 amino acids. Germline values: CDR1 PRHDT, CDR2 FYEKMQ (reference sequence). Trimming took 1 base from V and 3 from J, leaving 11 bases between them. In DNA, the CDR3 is TGTGCCAGCAGCTTAGCCCCGGGGTCGACAGATACGCAGTATTTT. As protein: CASSLAPGSTDTQYF.

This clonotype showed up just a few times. The CDR3 loop reads CASSASSSRGAQYF. DNA of the CDR3: TGTGCCAGCAGTGCCTCCTCGAGCCGAGGGGCCCAGTACTTC. This sequence joins TRBV6-1 and TRBJ2-5; the D gene could be TRBD1 or TRBD2 (5 bases each). This CDR3 has 14 residues. V was shortened by 4 bases and J by 9 bases, with 18 bases between the two germline ends. Germline V CDR1 and CDR2: MNHNS, SASEGT.

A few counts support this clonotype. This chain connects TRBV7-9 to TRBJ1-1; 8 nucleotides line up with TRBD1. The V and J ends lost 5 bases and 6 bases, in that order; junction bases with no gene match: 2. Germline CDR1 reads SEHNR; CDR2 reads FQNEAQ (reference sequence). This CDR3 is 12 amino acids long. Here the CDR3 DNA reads TGTGCCAGCAGCCCAGGGGGCCCTGAAGCTTTCTTT. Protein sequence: CASSPGGPEAFF. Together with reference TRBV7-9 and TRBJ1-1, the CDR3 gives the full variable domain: DTGVSQNPRHKITKRGQNVTFRCDPISEHNRLYWYRQTLGQGPEFLTYFQNEAQLEKSRLLSDRFSAERPKGSFSTLEIQRTEQGDSAMYLCASSPGGPEAFFGQGTRLTVV.

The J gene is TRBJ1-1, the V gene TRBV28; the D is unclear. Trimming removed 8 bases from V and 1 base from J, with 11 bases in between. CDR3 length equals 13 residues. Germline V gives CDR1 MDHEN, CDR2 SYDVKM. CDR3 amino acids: CASWMDGNTEAFF. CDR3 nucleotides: TGTGCCAGCTGGATGGACGGGAACACTGAAGCTTTCTTT.

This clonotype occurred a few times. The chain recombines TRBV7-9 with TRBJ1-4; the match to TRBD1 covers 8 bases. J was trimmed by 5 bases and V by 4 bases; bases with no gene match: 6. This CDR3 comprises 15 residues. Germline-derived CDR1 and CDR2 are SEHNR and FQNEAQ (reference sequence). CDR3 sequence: CASSSTGQENEKLFF. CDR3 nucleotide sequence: TGTGCCAGCAGCTCAACGGGACAGGAGAATGAAAAACTGTTTTTT.

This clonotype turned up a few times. The CDR3 DNA sequence: TGTGCCAGCAGCTGGAGTGATGGCTACACCTTC. Translated, it gives CASSWSDGYTF. The chain recombines TRBV5-4 with TRBJ1-2; no definite D call. With 3 bases removed from V and 6 bases from J, the gap between germline ends came to 6 bases. Germline V CDR1 and CDR2: SGHNT, YYREEE (reference sequence). This CDR3 comprises 11 residues.

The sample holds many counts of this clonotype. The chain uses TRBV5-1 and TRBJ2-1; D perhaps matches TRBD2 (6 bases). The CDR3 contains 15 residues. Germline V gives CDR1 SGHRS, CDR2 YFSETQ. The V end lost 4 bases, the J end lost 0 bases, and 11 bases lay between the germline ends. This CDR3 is CASSRDFSSYNEQFF. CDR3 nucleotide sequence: TGCGCCAGCAGCCGGGACTTCAGCTCCTACAATGAGCAGTTCTTC.

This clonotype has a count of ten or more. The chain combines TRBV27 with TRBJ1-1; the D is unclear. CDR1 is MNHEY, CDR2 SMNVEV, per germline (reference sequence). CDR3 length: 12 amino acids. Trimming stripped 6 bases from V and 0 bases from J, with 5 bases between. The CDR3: CASRRMNTEAFF. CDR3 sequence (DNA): TGTGCCAGCAGGCGTATGAACACTGAAGCTTTCTTT.

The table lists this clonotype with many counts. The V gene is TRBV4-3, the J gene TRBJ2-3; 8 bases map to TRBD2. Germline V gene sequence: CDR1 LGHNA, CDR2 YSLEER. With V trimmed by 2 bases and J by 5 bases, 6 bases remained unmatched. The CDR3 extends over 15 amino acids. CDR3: CASSQQGLAGDTQYF. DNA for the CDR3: TGCGCCAGCAGCCAACAAGGACTAGCAGGAGATACGCAGTATTTT.

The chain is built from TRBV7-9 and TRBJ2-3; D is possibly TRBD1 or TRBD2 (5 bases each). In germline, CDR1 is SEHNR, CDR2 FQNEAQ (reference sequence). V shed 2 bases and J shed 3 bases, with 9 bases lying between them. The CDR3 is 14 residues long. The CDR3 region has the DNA TGTGCCAGCAGCTTACTAGGGACGACAGATACGCAGTATTTT. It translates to CASSLLGTTDTQYF.

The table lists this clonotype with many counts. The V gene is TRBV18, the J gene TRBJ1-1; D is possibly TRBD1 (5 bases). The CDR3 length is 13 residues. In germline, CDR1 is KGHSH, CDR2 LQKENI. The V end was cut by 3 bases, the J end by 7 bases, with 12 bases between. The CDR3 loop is CASSPLREVEAFF. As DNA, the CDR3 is TGTGCCAGCTCACCCCTCAGGGAGGTTGAAGCTTTCTTT.

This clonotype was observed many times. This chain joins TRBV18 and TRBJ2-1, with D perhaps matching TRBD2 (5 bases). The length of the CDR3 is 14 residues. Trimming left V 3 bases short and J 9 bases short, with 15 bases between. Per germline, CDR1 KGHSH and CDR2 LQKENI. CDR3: CASSPEATRTEQFF. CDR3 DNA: TGTGCCAGCTCACCCGAGGCTACTAGAACTGAGCAGTTCTTC.

This chain's CDR3 is CSPYSMNTEAFF. The CDR3 coding sequence is TGCAGTCCGTACTCAATGAACACTGAAGCTTTCTTT. The chain carries TRBV20-1 and TRBJ1-1; unclear D gene. Germline-derived CDR1 and CDR2 are DFQATT and SNEGSKA (reference sequence). V dropped 8 bases and J dropped 0 bases, with 10 bases sitting between them. The CDR3 runs 12 residues.

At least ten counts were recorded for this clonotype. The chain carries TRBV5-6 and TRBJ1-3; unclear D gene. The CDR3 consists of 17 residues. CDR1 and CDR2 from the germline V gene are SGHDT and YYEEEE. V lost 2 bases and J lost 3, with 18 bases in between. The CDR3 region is CASSFKNPSRRGNTIYF. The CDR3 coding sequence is TGTGCCAGCAGCTTCAAGAACCCTTCTCGTCGTGGAAACACCATATATTTT.

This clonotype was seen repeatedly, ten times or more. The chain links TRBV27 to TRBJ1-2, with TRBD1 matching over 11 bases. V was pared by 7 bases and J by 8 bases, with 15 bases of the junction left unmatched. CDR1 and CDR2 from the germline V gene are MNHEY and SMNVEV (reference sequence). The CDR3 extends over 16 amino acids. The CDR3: CASTRAPDRGRLGYTF. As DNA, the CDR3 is TGTGCCAGCACCAGGGCCCCGGACAGGGGGCGGTTGGGCTACACCTTC.

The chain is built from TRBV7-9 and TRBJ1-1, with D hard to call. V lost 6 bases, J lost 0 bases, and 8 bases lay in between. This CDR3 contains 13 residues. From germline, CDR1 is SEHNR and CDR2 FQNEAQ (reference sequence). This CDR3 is CASSFSMNTEAFF. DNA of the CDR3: TGTGCCAGCAGTTTCTCCATGAACACTGAAGCTTTCTTT.